This entry lists 20 T cell receptor beta chains sequenced from one sample in a study of T cells in localized non-small cell lung cancer. Profiled with immunoSEQ multiplex PCR; TCRdb holds only in-frame clones, not every one. Of approximately 80,000 clones listed, 65% to 85% are singletons. Sequencing was performed on peripheral blood, taken before any cancer treatment. These receptors were collected from a female donor of 60 years or more with stage I lung adenocarcinoma.

The gene calls are TRBV6-6 and TRBJ1-5; no firm D call. The length of the CDR3 is 15 residues. CDR1 is MNHNY and CDR2 is SVGAGI in the germline V gene (reference sequence). The V gene lost 7 bases and the J gene lost 6 bases, with 19 bases spanning the gap. The CDR3 coding sequence is TGTGCCAGCATTTGGGGAGGGTCTTTAGTTCAGCCCCAGCATTTT. Its translation: CASIWGGSLVQPQHF.

This chain uses TRBV25-1 with TRBJ2-3, with TRBD2 matching over 7 bases. Germline V gene sequence: CDR1 MGHDK, CDR2 SYGVNS. This CDR3 is 15 amino acids long. Germline trimming cut 5 bases from V and 0 bases from J; bases unmatched to any gene: 5. In DNA, the CDR3 is TGTGCCAGCAGTAGCGGGACTGCTAGCACAGATACGCAGTATTTT. Translating gives CASSSGTASTDTQYF.

This clone was detected once. The chain is built from TRBV19 and TRBJ1-6, with 7 bases matching TRBD1. V shed 3 bases and J 6 bases; nucleotides not matched to a gene: 11. This CDR3 region has 17 residues. CDR1 is LNHDA and CDR2 is SQIVND in the germline V gene (reference sequence). CDR3 sequence: CASSIPPGQSFNSPLHF. The CDR3, as DNA: TGTGCCAGTAGTATCCCACCGGGACAGAGTTTTAATTCACCCCTCCACTTT.

This clone was recorded only once. The V and J genes are TRBV18 and TRBJ1-4, with 7 bases aligning to TRBD1. In germline, CDR1 is KGHSH, CDR2 LQKENI. This CDR3 has 16 residues. Unmatched junction bases numbered 8, after V lost 3 bases and J lost 4 bases. DNA for the CDR3: TGTGCCAGCTCACCGCCTATGGGACAGTTTAATGAAAAACTGTTTTTT. Encoded protein: CASSPPMGQFNEKLFF.

The table lists this clone with many counts. V usage is TRBV5-4 and J usage is TRBJ2-1; TRBD2 matches at 10 bases. The CDR3 is 17 residues long. CDR1 is SGHNT and CDR2 is YYREEE in the germline V gene (reference sequence). V dropped 4 bases and J dropped 0; count of bases not matched to a gene: 7. CDR3 loop: CASSRGPSGGSYNEQFF. CDR3 nucleotide sequence: TGTGCCAGCAGCCGAGGCCCTAGCGGGGGCTCCTACAATGAGCAGTTCTTC.

This sequence joins TRBV10-2 and TRBJ1-5; 8 nucleotides agree with TRBD1. This CDR3 spans 14 amino acids. Germline V gives CDR1 WSHSY, CDR2 SAAADI. J lost 0 bases, V lost 8 bases, and 3 bases had no gene match. CDR3 DNA: TGCGCCAGCGCTGGGACAGGTAGCAATCAGCCCCAGCATTTT. It is translated as CASAGTGSNQPQHF.

The chain employs TRBV5-1 and TRBJ1-3, with a weak D call TRBD1 (5 bases). Trimming shortened V by 3 bases and J by 0 bases, and 13 bases separated the two germline ends. This CDR3 region has 16 residues. Looked up from germline, CDR1 is SGHRS and CDR2 is YFSETQ. The DNA of the CDR3 is TGCGCCAGCAGCTCTCCAGGGTCCTCCTCTGGAAACACCATATATTTT. It yields the protein CASSSPGSSSGNTIYF.

The chain combines TRBV4-2 with TRBJ1-3, with 7 bases that match TRBD1. The CDR3 spans 18 residues. Trimming took 0 bases from V and 4 from J; bases not matched to a gene: 12. CDR1 and CDR2 from the germline V gene are LGHNA and YNFKEQ. CDR3 in DNA: TGTGCCAGCAGCCAAGATCCTGCAGGGGGTACGCGGGGAAACACCATATATTTT. Amino acids: CASSQDPAGGTRGNTIYF.

The V gene is TRBV6-5, the J gene TRBJ1-5; the match to TRBD1 covers 11 bases. This CDR3 is built from 15 residues. J lost 6 bases, V lost 5 bases, and 6 bases had no gene match. Germline loops: CDR1 MNHEY, CDR2 SVGAGI. DNA for the CDR3: TGTGCCAGCAGTACCGGGACAGGGGGATTTCAGCCCCAGCATTTT. This sequence encodes CASSTGTGGFQPQHF.

The V call is TRBV5-6, the J call TRBJ2-6; D not certain. Trimming removed 2 bases from V and 2 bases from J, with 8 bases in between. The CDR3 is 15 residues long. Germline lookup yields CDR1 SGHDT and CDR2 YYEEEE. The DNA for the CDR3 is TGTGCCAGCAGCTTATCAGGAACTGGGGCCAACGTCCTGACTTTC. Residues: CASSLSGTGANVLTF.

The gene calls are TRBV5-6 and TRBJ2-1; 11 positions match TRBD2. Looked up from germline, CDR1 is SGHDT and CDR2 is YYEEEE. The CDR3 spans 15 residues. Losses at the gene ends were 5 bases for V and 9 bases for J; bases not matched to a gene: 10. In DNA form, the CDR3 reads TGTGCCAGCAGACCCGCGGGGCTAGCGGGGGGTGAGCAGTTCTTC. The encoded protein is CASRPAGLAGGEQFF. Together with reference TRBV5-6 and TRBJ2-1, the CDR3 gives the full variable domain: DAGVTQSPTHLIKTRGQQVTLRCSPKSGHDTVSWYQQALGQGPQFIFQYYEEEERQRGNFPDRFSGHQFPNYSSELNVNALLLGDSALYLCASRPAGLAGGEQFFGPGTRLTVL.

This chain joins TRBV7-6 and TRBJ2-1; D ambiguous. The CDR3 totals 16 residues. Germline V gene data show CDR1 as SGHVS and CDR2 as FNYEAQ. Trimming shortened V by 3 bases and J by 0 bases, and 12 bases separated the two germline ends. CDR3 sequence (DNA): TGTGCCAGCAGCTTTCTCGACACGAGCTCCTACAATGAGCAGTTCTTC. Translated, it gives CASSFLDTSSYNEQFF.

The chain links TRBV13 to TRBJ2-7; perhaps TRBD2 as D (6 bases). CDR1 and CDR2 (germline): PRHDT, FYEKMQ (reference sequence). V dropped 4 bases and J dropped 0 bases, with 13 bases sitting between them. The CDR3 length is 15 residues. CDR3: CASSSRGAGSYEQYF. The CDR3 DNA is TGTGCCAGCAGCTCTAGGGGAGCGGGCTCCTACGAGCAGTACTTC.

This rearrangement joins TRBV7-2 to TRBJ2-7; tentative D call: TRBD1 (5 bases). V was pared by 5 bases and J by 5 bases, with 16 bases between. This CDR3 comprises 14 residues. The germline gives CDR1 SGHTA, CDR2 FQGNSA. CDR3 sequence reads: CASSPGHPRDEQYF. CDR3 nucleotides: TGTGCCAGCAGCCCCGGACACCCTAGGGACGAGCAGTACTTC.

The V call is TRBV5-5, the J call TRBJ1-1; D unresolved. Germline assignment: CDR1 SGHKS and CDR2 YYEKEE (reference sequence). This CDR3 region has 14 residues. Trimming left V 0 bases short and J 4 bases short, with 10 bases between. Here the CDR3 DNA reads TGTGCCAGCAGCTTGGCGGCTCAAATCACTGAAGCTTTCTTT. Its protein product is CASSLAAQITEAFF.

The V gene is TRBV5-1, the J gene TRBJ2-7; no reliable D call. The V and J ends lost 3 bases and 3 bases respectively, with 13 bases between them. The CDR3 length is 14 residues. The germline gives CDR1 SGHRS, CDR2 YFSETQ. DNA for the CDR3: TGCGCCAGCAGCTCTTTGACAAGTAGCTACGAGCAGTACTTC. It yields the protein CASSSLTSSYEQYF.

The J gene is TRBJ1-1, the V gene TRBV6-5; 9 bases align to TRBD1. The CDR3 spans 15 residues. Germline CDR1 is MNHEY and CDR2 is SVGAGI. V lost 0 bases to trimming and J lost 7 bases; unmatched junction nucleotides: 6. CDR3 amino acids: CASSYSTGTGREAFF. In DNA, the CDR3 is TGTGCCAGCAGTTACTCCACCGGGACAGGGCGTGAAGCTTTCTTT.

The V call is TRBV6-1, the J call TRBJ2-3; D possibly corresponds to TRBD1 (6 bases). Trimming took 3 bases from V and 5 from J, leaving 18 bases between them. The V gene's germline CDR1 is MNHNS and CDR2 SASEGT. The CDR3 is 16 amino acids. The CDR3: CASSELRQGQGDTQYF. CDR3 nucleotide sequence: TGTGCCAGCAGTGAGTTACGCCAGGGGCAAGGAGATACGCAGTATTTT.

V is TRBV29-1 and J is TRBJ1-3; D not certain. Germline V gene data show CDR1 as SQVTM and CDR2 as ANQGSEA. V was clipped by 4 bases and J by 0 bases, with 10 bases between them. This CDR3 has 14 residues. CDR3 residues: CSVGLGSSGNTIYF. The CDR3 region has the DNA TGCAGCGTTGGGTTGGGGAGCTCTGGAAACACCATATATTTT.

This clone was recorded once. This sequence joins TRBV4-3 and TRBJ2-1; 8 nucleotides match TRBD2. Trimming at V came to 1 base and at J to 4 bases, leaving 12 bases not matched to a gene. The CDR3 is 18 amino acids. Germline V lookup: CDR1 LGHNA, CDR2 YSLEER. In nucleotides, the CDR3 is TGCGCCAGCAGCCAAGCTTTAGGAGCGGGAGTGAGGTACAATGAGCAGTTCTTC. It translates to CASSQALGAGVRYNEQFF.